The sequence of this T cell receptor beta chain was determined in a study of vaccination effects on CD4 cells after COVID-19. General study findings and limits: Few convalescent patients were included, and no early post-infection timepoints were sampled.

In its sample, this clone was seen a few times. Its antigen is still unknown. Peptide-pool stimulation followed by sequencing identified expanded antigen-specific CD4+ clonotypes in the ViraFEST assay. A 10-day culture period preceded the isolation of CD4+ T cells. From March to December 2020, the person had a SARS-CoV-2 infection that was confirmed by PCR. TCRdb's table, derived via immunoSEQ multiplex PCR, lists solely in-frame clones and lacks some. This repertoire shows 60,000 to 75,000 clones, more than 65% found once; its top ten account for about 5%. V was cut by 1 base and J by 1 base, with 14 bases left in between. This CDR3 is built from 17 residues. CDR1 SGHNT and CDR2 YENEEA come from the germline V gene.

The sequence derives from a human donor who had a prior SARS-CoV-2 infection. The source was CD4+ T cells from PBMCs cultured with HIV peptides, collected before COVID-19 vaccination. The subset here: HIV-1 Nef peptide pool negative control/reference culture. This rearrangement joins TRBV11-3 to TRBJ2-1; perhaps TRBD2 as D (6 bases). CDR3 DNA sequence: TGTGCCAGCAGCTTAGTTGCCCGGACTACGTCCTACAATGAGCAGTTCTTC. Translated, it gives CASSLVARTTSYNEQFF.